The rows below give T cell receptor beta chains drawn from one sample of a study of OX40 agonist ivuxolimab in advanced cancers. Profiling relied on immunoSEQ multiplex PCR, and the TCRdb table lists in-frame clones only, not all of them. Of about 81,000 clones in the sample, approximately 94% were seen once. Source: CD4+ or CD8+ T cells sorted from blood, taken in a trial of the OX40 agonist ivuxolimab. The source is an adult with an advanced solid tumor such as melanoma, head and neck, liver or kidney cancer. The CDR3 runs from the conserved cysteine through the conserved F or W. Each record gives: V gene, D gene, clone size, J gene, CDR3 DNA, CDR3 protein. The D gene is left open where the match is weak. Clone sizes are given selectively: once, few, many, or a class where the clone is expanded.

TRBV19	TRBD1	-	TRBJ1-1	TGTGCCAGTAGGATCCGAGACAGGGGAAGCACTGAAGCTTTCTTT	CASRIRDRGSTEAFF
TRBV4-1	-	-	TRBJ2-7	TGCGCCAGCAGCCAAGGAAACAGGGCTAGCTCCTACGAGCAGTACTTC	CASSQGNRASSYEQYF
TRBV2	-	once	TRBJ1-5	TGTGCCAGCAGCGGGGGCAATCAGCCCCAGCATTTT	CASSGGNQPQHF
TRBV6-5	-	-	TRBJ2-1	TGTGCCAGCAGTTACTCTCCAGACCTTGAGCAGTTCTTC	CASSYSPDLEQFF
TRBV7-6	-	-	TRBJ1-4	TGTGCCAGCAGCCTCTACCAGAGCGCAACTAATGAAAAACTGTTTTTT	CASSLYQSATNEKLFF
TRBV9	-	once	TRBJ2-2	TGTGCCAGCAGCACATGGGGTGGAAAGGAGCTGTTTTTT	CASSTWGGKELFF
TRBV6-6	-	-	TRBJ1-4	TGTGCCAGCAGTTACCCAACTAATGAAAAACTGTTTTTT	CASSYPTNEKLFF
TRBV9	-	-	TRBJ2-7	TGTGCCAGCAGCGTGGGTTTAGGAGGGTCCTACGAGCAGTACTTC	CASSVGLGGSYEQYF
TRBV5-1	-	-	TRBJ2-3	TGCGCCAGCAGCTTGGCCGGGGGGCCTGAAACAACAGATACGCAGTATTTT	CASSLAGGPETTDTQYF
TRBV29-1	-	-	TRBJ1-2	TGCAGCGCCCCTTACGCTGACTATGGCTACACCTTC	CSAPYADYGYTF
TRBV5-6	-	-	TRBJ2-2	TGTGCCAGCAGCACTGAACTTAGGAGGGTTACCGGGGAGCTGTTTTTT	CASSTELRRVTGELFF
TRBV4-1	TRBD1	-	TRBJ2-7	TGCGCCAGCAGCCCTACCGGGACAGGGGGTGGCCGACCTTACGAGCAGTACTTC	CASSPTGTGGGRPYEQYF
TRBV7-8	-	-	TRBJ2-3	TGTGCCAGCAGCACACCGGAGCCACCTCAAAACGTTAACACAGATACGCAGTATTTT	CASSTPEPPQNVNTDTQYF
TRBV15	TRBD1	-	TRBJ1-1	TGTGCCACCAGCAGGGACAGGGGGCAAGGCACTGAAGCTTTCTTT	CATSRDRGQGTEAFF
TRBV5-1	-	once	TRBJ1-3	TGCGCCAGCGGCGATGCCGGGACGGTCTCTGGAAACACCATATATTTT	CASGDAGTVSGNTIYF
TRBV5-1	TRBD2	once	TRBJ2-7	TGCGCCAGCAGCCTACGTCCGGGGACTAGCGGGAACGAGCAGTACTTC	CASSLRPGTSGNEQYF
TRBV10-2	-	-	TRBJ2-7	TGCGCCAGCAGTGATGATTGGAGCTCCTACGAGCAGTACTTC	CASSDDWSSYEQYF
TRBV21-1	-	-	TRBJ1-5	TGTGCCAGCAGGGGGTGGATGGGGGACCGGGACGGCAATCAGCCCCAGCATTTT	CASRGWMGDRDGNQPQHF
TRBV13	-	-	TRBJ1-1	TGTGCCAGCAGCCCGGCGGGGGGCTTAGGGAACACTGAAGCTTTCTTT	CASSPAGGLGNTEAFF
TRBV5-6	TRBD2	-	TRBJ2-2	TGTGCCAGCAGCCCGGGACTAGCGGTAACCGGGGAGCTGTTTTTT	CASSPGLAVTGELFF
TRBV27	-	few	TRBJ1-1	TGTGCCAGCAGTTTTGGGGGGCGCCCTGAAGCTTTCTTT	CASSFGGRPEAFF
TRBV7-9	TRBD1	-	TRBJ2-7	TGTGCCAGCAGCAACCACCGTCAGGGGGCGTACTACGAGCAGTACTTC	CASSNHRQGAYYEQYF
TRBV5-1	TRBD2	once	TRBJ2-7	TGCGCCAGCAGCTCGGCAGGACTAGCGGGGGCACACTCCTACGAGCAGTACTTC	CASSSAGLAGAHSYEQYF
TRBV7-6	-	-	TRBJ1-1	TGTGCCAGCAGCTTAGCAGTCATGAACACTGAAGCTTTCTTT	CASSLAVMNTEAFF
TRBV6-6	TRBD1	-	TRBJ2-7	TGTGCCAGCAGTTTTCGACAGGGAGACGGGCACTACGAGCAGTACTTC	CASSFRQGDGHYEQYF
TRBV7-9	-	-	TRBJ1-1	TGTGCCAGCAGCCCTACAGGGAACACTGAAGCTTTCTTT	CASSPTGNTEAFF
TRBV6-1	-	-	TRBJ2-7	TGTGCCAGCAGCACAGAGGAGAATGCAGACGAGCAGTACTTC	CASSTEENADEQYF
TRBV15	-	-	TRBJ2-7	TGTGCCACCAGCAGAGCCGCGATAAGAGAGCAGTACTTC	CATSRAAIREQYF
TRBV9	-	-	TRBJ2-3	TGTGCCAGCAGCGGAATCACAGATACGCAGTATTTT	CASSGITDTQYF
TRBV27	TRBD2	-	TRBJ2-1	TGTGCCAGCGGGATTTCTGGCGGGAGGGCCCCTGAGCAGTTCTTC	CASGISGGRAPEQFF
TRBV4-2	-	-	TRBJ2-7	TGTGCCAGCAGCCAGGACAGTTACGAGCAGTACTTC	CASSQDSYEQYF
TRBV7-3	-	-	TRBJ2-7	TGTGCCAGCAGCTTAACGGGGGGATCCAACGAGCAGTACTTC	CASSLTGGSNEQYF